The clone carrying this T cell receptor (beta chain) was seen more than once but under ten times. This CDR3 region has 15 residues. V dropped 0 bases and J dropped 0 bases, with 10 bases sitting between them. Germline CDR1 and CDR2: SGHRS and YFSETQ. The TCRbeta library was prepared with unique molecular identifiers. TCRdb independently ran MiXCR on the PCR reads; one entry per CDR3 protein. Of about 610,000 distinct CDR3 sequences in the sample, about 11% were seen once. The record originates from a study of T-cell reconstitution after alpha-beta-depleted transplantation in children. The rearrangement links TRBV5-1 to TRBJ2-7; D ambiguous. The sequencing used PBMCs from the stem cell graft donor, collected from the stem cell graft. This sequence originates from a human donor who donated a stem cell graft to a child with acute myeloid leukemia. CDR3 in amino acids: CASSLVFANSYEQYF. The CDR3 bases are TGCGCCAGCAGCTTGGTTTTCGCCAACTCCTACGAGCAGTACTTC.